This TCR beta chain was found in a study of blood T cell repertoires in COVID-19. Study summary: Acute-phase and convalescent COVID-19 samples originated in the United States, Italy and Spain. The analysed material was cDNA or gDNA that came from T cells, B-cell-depleted T cells, or PBMCs.

This clone was recorded only once. V gave up 6 bases and J gave up 0 bases; unmatched junction bases: 4. Germline CDR1 and CDR2: SGHAT and FQDESV (reference sequence). This CDR3 spans 16 amino acids. Methods used by the authors: Amplification from reference gene primers served as the basis for estimated nucleated cell counts. Data came from immunoSEQ multiplex PCR; TCRdb stores just in-frame clones and leaves some out. V and J calls and clone size come straight from that table; D and trimming were deduced from the DNA. The sample has 190,000 or so clones, around four fifths seen once; the top ten hold roughly 0.91%. Patients of the Seattle cohort, enrolled during active infection, were followed longitudinally.

This sequence joins TRBV11-1 and TRBJ2-1; the match to TRBD2 covers 11 bases. What was sequenced was peripheral blood. This TCR was recovered from a man between 60 and 70 years old with COVID-19, enrolled during active disease. The CDR3 DNA sequence: TGTGCCAGCAGTTCAACTAGCGGGAGCTCCTACAATGAGCAGTTCTTC. Translating it yields CASSSTSGSSYNEQFF.